Following are 23 T cell receptor beta chains from one sample sequenced in a study of blood T cell repertoires in COVID-19 (dated by TCRdb to the early 2020s). Receptor libraries were prepared by the immunoSEQ multiplex PCR assay. The source is immuneACCESS, and TCRdb retained only in-frame sequences with V and J called. Part of the clones is not carried over; for the studies checked, unresolved V genes explain less than half of this, and the remainder is unexplained. The sample table shows 430,000 or so clones, and more than 70% are seen once. Clones ranked in the top ten supply approximately 1.5% of the sample. Specimen: PBMCs or T cells enriched from blood (not recorded which). The receptors derive from a woman younger than 35 who had been exposed to COVID-19.

The J gene is TRBJ2-2, the V gene TRBV5-1, with D possibly being TRBD2 (6 bases). CDR1 and CDR2 (germline): SGHRS, YFSETQ. The CDR3 extends over 14 amino acids. V was trimmed by 0 bases and J by 7 bases, leaving 10 bases between them. CDR3: CASSLDGSGGELFF. As DNA, the CDR3 is TGCGCCAGCAGCTTGGACGGGAGTGGCGGGGAGCTGTTTTTT.

The gene calls are TRBV6-5 and TRBJ2-7, with D tentatively TRBD2 (7 bases). Between the trimmed V and J ends, which lost 7 bases and 4 bases, there was a span of 17 bases. The CDR3 covers 14 residues. CDR1 is MNHEY and CDR2 is SVGAGI in the germline V gene. CDR3 nucleotides: TGTGCCAGCACCAAGAACGGGGGGCGGTACGAGCAGTACTTC. This translates into CASTKNGGRYEQYF.

This clone appeared a few times. At the DNA level, this CDR3 is encoded by other sequences in the same sample as well. The CDR3 coding sequence is TGCGCCAGCAGCTTGGACACGAACTATGGCTACACCTTC. Translated, it gives CASSLDTNYGYTF. This chain connects TRBV5-1 to TRBJ1-2; no firm D call. The germline V and J ends were trimmed by 0 bases and 2 bases, with 5 bases remaining between them. The CDR3 extends over 13 amino acids. Per the germline V gene, CDR1 is SGHRS and CDR2 is YFSETQ.

The J gene is TRBJ1-4, the V gene TRBV28, with D unresolved. V lost 6 bases and J 7 bases, leaving 9 bases between the germline ends. CDR3 length equals 12 residues. The germline V gene has CDR1 MDHEN and CDR2 SYDVKM. The CDR3, as DNA: TGTGCCAGCAGCTGGACTGCTGAAAAACTGTTTTTT. Protein: CASSWTAEKLFF. Full variable domain (rest looked up from reference TRBV28 and TRBJ1-4): DVKVTQSSRYLVKRTGEKVFLECVQDMDHENMFWYRQDPGLGLRLIYFSYDVKMKEKGDIPEGYSVSREKKERFSLILESASTNQTSMYLCASSWTAEKLFFGSGTQLSVL.

This chain joins TRBV7-9 and TRBJ1-1; weak D call: TRBD1 (5 bases). Trimming stripped 6 bases from V and 0 bases from J, with 11 bases between. The CDR3 runs 14 residues. Germline CDR1 SEHNR, CDR2 FQNEAQ (reference sequence). CDR3 nucleotides: TGTGCCAGCAGTTCAGGACATCTGAACACTGAAGCTTTCTTT. As protein: CASSSGHLNTEAFF.

The chain employs TRBV5-1 and TRBJ1-6; D might be TRBD1 (5 bases). V gave up 0 bases and J gave up 6 bases, with 13 bases separating them. The CDR3 length is 16 residues. Germline-derived CDR1 and CDR2 are SGHRS and YFSETQ. The CDR3 nucleotides read TGCGCCAGCAGCTTGGCCGGGGGGGAGGTTAATTCACCCCTCCACTTT. It encodes CASSLAGGEVNSPLHF.

The chain carries TRBV14 and TRBJ2-7; 7 bases are shared with TRBD1. CDR3 length: 14 amino acids. V lost 4 bases, J lost 2 bases, and 5 bases stayed unmatched. Germline CDR1 is SGHDN and CDR2 is FVKESK. The CDR3 coding sequence is TGTGCCAGCAGCCTGCCGGGACAGACCTACGAGCAGTACTTC. It specifies CASSLPGQTYEQYF. The full variable domain, in which reference TRBV14 and TRBJ2-7 provide the parts outside the CDR3, is EAGVTQFPSHSVIEKGQTVTLRCDPISGHDNLYWYRRVMGKEIKFLLHFVKESKQDESGMPNNRFLAERTGGTYSTLKVQPAELEDSGVYFCASSLPGQTYEQYFGPGTRLTVT.

This chain connects TRBV9 to TRBJ1-1, with D hard to call. The CDR3 covers 13 residues. V lost 5 bases, J lost 9 bases, and 17 bases lay in between. CDR1 SGDLS and CDR2 YYNGEE come from the germline V gene. CDR3 amino acids: CASSAQDGRKAFF. CDR3 nucleotides: TGTGCCAGCAGTGCCCAGGATGGGCGAAAAGCTTTCTTT.

This clone was recorded only once. This CDR3 reads CASSQEVRGDEQYF. The CDR3 coding sequence is TGCGCCAGCAGCCAAGAAGTCCGGGGTGACGAGCAGTACTTC. The genes are TRBV4-1 and TRBJ2-7; a weak D match, TRBD2 (5 bases). CDR1 and CDR2 (germline): MGHRA, YSYEKL. Trimming removed 0 bases at V and 5 bases at J, with 11 bases between. The CDR3 covers 14 residues.

Details on this clone: This CDR3 is also generated by other DNA sequences in the sample. The chain employs TRBV6-5 and TRBJ2-7, with a possible D match to TRBD1 (6 bases). Looked up from germline, CDR1 is MNHEY and CDR2 is SVGAGI. V was clipped by 0 bases and J by 2 bases, with 11 bases between them. The CDR3 covers 15 residues. CDR3: CASSYSAAGAYEQYF. CDR3 DNA sequence: TGTGCCAGCAGTTACTCGGCTGCAGGGGCCTACGAGCAGTACTTC.

V and J are TRBV6-1 and TRBJ1-2, with a weak D call TRBD1 (6 bases). The CDR3 length is 14 residues. V was shortened by 1 base and J by 2 bases, with 8 bases between the two germline ends. Germline values: CDR1 MNHNS, CDR2 SASEGT. CDR3 region: CASSEGGGNYGYTF. The CDR3 DNA is TGTGCCAGCAGTGAAGGCGGGGGCAACTATGGCTACACCTTC.

The chain couples TRBV19 to TRBJ1-2; a possible D gene is TRBD1 (5 bases). V gave up 6 bases and J gave up 11 bases, with 28 bases separating them. The CDR3 contains 16 residues. Germline values: CDR1 LNHDA, CDR2 SQIVND (reference sequence). The CDR3 region is CASSATSDQGTVRYTF. The CDR3 DNA is TGTGCCAGTAGCGCAACGTCCGATCAGGGCACGGTACGATACACCTTC. Full variable domain (outside the CDR3, taken from reference TRBV19 and TRBJ1-2): DGGITQSPKYLFRKEGQNVTLSCEQNLNHDAMYWYRQDPGQGLRLIYYSQIVNDFQKGDIAEGYSVSREKKESFPLTVTSAQKNPTAFYLCASSATSDQGTVRYTFGSGTRLTVV.

The chain joins TRBV28 to TRBJ2-5, with TRBD1 matching over 7 bases. The CDR3 contains 15 residues. The V gene's germline CDR1 is MDHEN and CDR2 SYDVKM. With 6 bases clipped from V and 1 base from J, the junction kept 8 bases outside the gene matches. CDR3 coding DNA: TGTGCCAGCAGCGACCCTAGGACAGGCCAAGAGACCCAGTACTTC. This translates into CASSDPRTGQETQYF.

This clone has more than one count but fewer than ten. Here the CDR3 DNA reads TGTGCCAGCAGCGGGCACAGCGGGGTACTCTATGAGCAGTTCTTC. Translation: CASSGHSGVLYEQFF. The chain carries TRBV7-9 and TRBJ2-1; 7 bases align to TRBD2. Germline V gives CDR1 SEHNR, CDR2 FQNEAQ (reference sequence). The length of the CDR3 is 15 residues. V gave up 5 bases and J gave up 8 bases; unmatched junction bases: 12.

This chain connects TRBV6-6 to TRBJ1-3; perhaps TRBD1 as D (5 bases). The CDR3 has 15 amino acids. Per germline, CDR1 MNHNY and CDR2 SVGAGI (reference sequence). The V and J ends lost 6 bases and 0 bases respectively, with 12 bases between them. The CDR3 reads CASSSGTHSGNTIYF. The DNA for the CDR3 is TGTGCCAGCAGCTCCGGGACTCACTCTGGAAACACCATATATTTT.

This chain uses TRBV10-3 with TRBJ2-5, with a possible D match to TRBD1 (6 bases). The CDR3 is 13 residues long. The germline V and J ends were trimmed by 0 bases and 4 bases, with 6 bases remaining between them. Germline loops: CDR1 ENHRY, CDR2 SYGVKD. CDR3 sequence reads: CAISESGGETQYF. CDR3 bases: TGTGCCATCAGTGAGTCAGGGGGAGAGACCCAGTACTTC.

The J gene is TRBJ2-2, the V gene TRBV2; D may be TRBD1 (7 bases). V lost 4 bases and J 4 bases, leaving 13 bases between the germline ends. The CDR3 length is 15 residues. Germline CDR1 SNHLY, CDR2 FYNNEI. CDR3 DNA: TGTGCCAGCAGTGCGCGGGACAGACCCACCGGGGAGCTGTTTTTT. It translates to CASSARDRPTGELFF.

The chain couples TRBV9 to TRBJ2-7, with TRBD2 matching 7 bases. Per the germline V gene, CDR1 is SGDLS and CDR2 is YYNGEE. CDR3 length equals 14 residues. Losses at the gene ends were 4 bases for V and 6 bases for J; bases not matched to a gene: 10. For the CDR3, the DNA is TGTGCCAGCAGCCCCCGCTGGGGGGGTGGCGAGCAGTACTTC. Translation: CASSPRWGGGEQYF.

This chain connects TRBV2 to TRBJ2-7; 7 bases agree with TRBD2. This CDR3 comprises 12 residues. Germline lookup yields CDR1 SNHLY and CDR2 FYNNEI. Trimming at V came to 4 bases and at J to 6 bases, leaving 3 bases not matched to a gene. CDR3 nucleotides: TGTGCCAGCAGTGGGCCGGGGGGCGAGCAGTACTTC. Its translation is CASSGPGGEQYF.

The chain links TRBV10-2 to TRBJ2-7, with 14 bases that match TRBD2. After removal of 6 bases from V and 7 bases from J, the junction contained 8 bases not matched to a gene. The CDR3 sequence is 15 residues long. Germline-derived CDR1 and CDR2 are WSHSY and SAAADI. The CDR3 sequence is CASRETSGRAGEQYF. CDR3 sequence (DNA): TGCGCCAGCAGGGAGACTAGCGGGAGGGCGGGGGAGCAGTACTTC.

This chain links TRBV6-5 with TRBJ1-4, with D perhaps TRBD1 (5 bases). Germline V gene data show CDR1 as MNHEY and CDR2 as SVGAGI. This CDR3 has 14 amino acids. Trimming shortened V by 5 bases and J by 8 bases, and 15 bases separated the two germline ends. The CDR3 sequence is CASSRRGAGEKLFF. CDR3 in DNA: TGTGCCAGCAGTCGTAGGGGCGCAGGCGAAAAACTGTTTTTT.

The chain is built from TRBV24-1 and TRBJ2-1; the match to TRBD2 covers 10 bases. CDR3 length equals 17 residues. Looked up from germline, CDR1 is KGHDR and CDR2 is SFDVKD. J gave up 0 bases and V 2 bases, and 3 bases lay outside the gene matches. The CDR3 nucleotides read TGTGCCACCAGTGATTCGGGACTAGCGAGCTCCTACAATGAGCAGTTCTTC. Its protein product is CATSDSGLASSYNEQFF.

The genes are TRBV7-8 and TRBJ1-4; 8 nucleotides match TRBD1. This CDR3 has 15 amino acids. Looked up from germline, CDR1 is SGHVS and CDR2 is FQNEAQ. V shed 4 bases and J 4 bases; nucleotides not matched to a gene: 5. The CDR3 reads CASSSWTGSNEKLFF. The CDR3 nucleotides are TGTGCCAGCAGCTCCTGGACAGGGAGTAATGAAAAACTGTTTTTT. The full variable domain, rest sourced from reference TRBV7-8 and TRBJ1-4, is GAGVSQSPRYKVAKRGQDVALRCDPISGHVSLFWYQQALGQGPEFLTYFQNEAQLDKSGLPSDRFFAERPEGSVSTLKIQRTQQEDSAVYLCASSSWTGSNEKLFFGSGTQLSVL.